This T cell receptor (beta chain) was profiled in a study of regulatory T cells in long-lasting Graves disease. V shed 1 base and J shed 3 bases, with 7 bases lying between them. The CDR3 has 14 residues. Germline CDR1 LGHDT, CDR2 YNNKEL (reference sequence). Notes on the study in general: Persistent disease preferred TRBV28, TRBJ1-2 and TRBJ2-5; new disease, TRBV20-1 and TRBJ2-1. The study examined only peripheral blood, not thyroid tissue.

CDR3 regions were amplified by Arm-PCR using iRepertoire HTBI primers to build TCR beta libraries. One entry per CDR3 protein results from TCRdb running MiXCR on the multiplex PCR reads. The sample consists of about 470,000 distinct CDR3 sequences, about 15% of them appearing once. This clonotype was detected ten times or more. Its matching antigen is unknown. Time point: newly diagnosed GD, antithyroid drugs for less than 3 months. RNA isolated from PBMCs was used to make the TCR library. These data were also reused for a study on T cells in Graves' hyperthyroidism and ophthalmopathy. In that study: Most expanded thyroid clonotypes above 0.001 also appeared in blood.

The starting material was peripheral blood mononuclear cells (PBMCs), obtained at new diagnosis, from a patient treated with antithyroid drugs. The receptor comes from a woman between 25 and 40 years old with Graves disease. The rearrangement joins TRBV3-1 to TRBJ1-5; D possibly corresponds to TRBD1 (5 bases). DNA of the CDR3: TGTGCCAGCAGCCAAGGGGGGAACAATCAGCCCCAGCATTTT. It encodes CASSQGGNNQPQHF.